Below, 5 T cell receptor beta chains from the same sample are listed, as sequenced in a study of blood T cell repertoires in COVID-19. This table comes from immunoSEQ multiplex PCR, and its TCRdb copy is limited to in-frame clones, with some not included. Seen here are more than 80,000 clones, 76% observed once, and the top ten hold around 6.2%. The sample was peripheral blood. The source is a man of 80 years or more with COVID-19, enrolled during active disease.

The genes are TRBV11-2 and TRBJ2-1; possibly TRBD1 for D (6 bases). The germline V gene has CDR1 SGHAT and CDR2 FQNNGV. Trimming removed 2 bases at V and 9 bases at J, with 17 bases between. CDR3 length: 15 amino acids. The CDR3, as DNA: TGTGCCAGCAGCTTAACCAGGGGATATAGGGGTGAGCAGTTCTTC. Its translation is CASSLTRGYRGEQFF.

The chain recombines TRBV24-1 with TRBJ2-5; perhaps TRBD1 as D (5 bases). The germline V and J ends were trimmed by 9 bases and 2 bases, with 12 bases remaining between them. The CDR3 has 13 residues. CDR1 is KGHDR and CDR2 is SFDVKD in the germline V gene. In DNA form, the CDR3 reads TGTGCCACCGCGACAGAAATTCAAGAGACCCAGTACTTC. Translating it yields CATATEIQETQYF.

The rearrangement joins TRBV7-2 to TRBJ1-1; D remains unclear. Germline CDR1 reads SGHTA; CDR2 reads FQGNSA. V lost 3 bases and J lost 0, with 8 bases in between. The CDR3 is made up of 14 amino acids. The CDR3 DNA follows: TGTGCCAGCAGCTTGCAGGAAATGAACACTGAAGCTTTCTTT. It yields the protein CASSLQEMNTEAFF. Full variable domain (remainder filled in from reference TRBV7-2 and TRBJ1-1): GAGVSQSPSNKVTEKGKDVELRCDPISGHTALYWYRQSLGQGLEFLIYFQGNSAPDKSGLPSDRFSAERTGGSVSTLTIQRTQQEDSAVYLCASSLQEMNTEAFFGQGTRLTVV.

The V and J genes are TRBV10-3 and TRBJ2-5; 8 positions match TRBD1. Germline-derived CDR1 and CDR2 are ENHRY and SYGVKD. This CDR3 comprises 13 residues. Unmatched junction bases numbered 1, after V lost 6 bases and J lost 1 base. The DNA of the CDR3 is TGTGCCATCAGGGACAGGGTCCAAGAGACCCAGTACTTC. It yields the protein CAIRDRVQETQYF.

The V and J genes are TRBV5-4 and TRBJ1-6; perhaps TRBD1 as D (6 bases). This CDR3 region has 15 residues. Trimming shortened V by 1 base and J by 7 bases, and 12 bases separated the two germline ends. Germline V gene data show CDR1 as SGHNT and CDR2 as YYREEE (reference sequence). The CDR3 DNA follows: TGTGCCAGCAGCTTGAGCACAGGGTCCAATTCACCCCTCCACTTT. Its translation is CASSLSTGSNSPLHF.